These 29 T cell receptor beta chains originate from one sample sequenced in a study of cytomegalovirus exposure and HLA in healthy donors listed by TCRdb under 2017. Receptor libraries were prepared by the immunoSEQ multiplex PCR assay. A mixture of 60 forward primers for TCR Vbeta segments and 13 reverse primers for TCR Jbeta segments was used in the multiplex PCR. Entries here come from immuneACCESS through TCRdb and include only in-frame sequences with V and J called. Some clones fail to appear in such tables; in the studies checked, an unresolved V gene covers under half of the shortfall, and the cause of the remainder is unknown. Recorded for this sample are about 130,000 clones; approximately 82% of them occurred a single time. The top ten hold approximately 3% of the sample. Sequenced sample: PBMCs. These receptors came from a boy younger than 10 in good health and CMV-seronegative.

The chain links TRBV27 to TRBJ2-7; TRBD1 agrees at 8 bases. V lost 5 bases, J lost 2 bases, and 8 bases stayed unmatched. The CDR3 is 15 amino acids. Germline V lookup: CDR1 MNHEY, CDR2 SMNVEV (reference sequence). CDR3 nucleotide sequence: TGTGCCAGCAGTCTTAGACAGGGGCTCCCCTACGAGCAGTACTTC. It translates to CASSLRQGLPYEQYF.

This sequence joins TRBV25-1 and TRBJ2-5; perhaps TRBD1 as D (6 bases). The CDR3 spans 14 residues. The V end was cut by 3 bases, the J end by 3 bases, with 11 bases between. Looked up from germline, CDR1 is MGHDK and CDR2 is SYGVNS. For the CDR3, the DNA is TGTGCCAGCAGTGATTCCAGGGGAGAAGAGACCCAGTACTTC. Amino acid sequence: CASSDSRGEETQYF.

The chain employs TRBV5-4 and TRBJ2-3; 10 bases are shared with TRBD1. CDR1 and CDR2 from the germline V gene are SGHNT and YYREEE (reference sequence). Unmatched junction bases numbered 3, after V lost 0 bases and J lost 5 bases. CDR3 length equals 15 residues. CDR3 amino acids: CASSLGQGAGDTQYF. CDR3 coding DNA: TGTGCCAGCAGCTTGGGACAGGGGGCTGGAGATACGCAGTATTTT.

Here the CDR3 reads CASSTPRGGSYNEQFF. The CDR3 coding sequence is TGTGCCAGCAGCACCCCTCGGGGGGGTTCCTACAATGAGCAGTTCTTC. The V gene is TRBV9, the J gene TRBJ2-1, with 8 bases identical to TRBD2. The CDR3 runs 16 residues. Germline assignment: CDR1 SGDLS and CDR2 YYNGEE. V lost 4 bases and J lost 1; bases outside the gene matches: 7.

CDR3 loop: CAWSVRGLLNYGYTF. In nucleotides, the CDR3 is TGTGCCTGGAGTGTCCGAGGACTGCTTAACTATGGCTACACCTTC. The chain carries TRBV30 and TRBJ1-2; D call uncertain. Trimming took off 0 bases at V and 1 base at J, with 12 bases between the two ends. The CDR3 has 15 residues. The germline V gene has CDR1 GTSNPN and CDR2 SVGIG (reference sequence).

CDR3 amino acids: CAWGHSHSNQPQHF. CDR3 DNA sequence: TGTGCCTGGGGCCACAGCCATAGCAATCAGCCCCAGCATTTT. This chain connects TRBV30 to TRBJ1-5; no firm D call. The V and J ends lost 5 bases and 0 bases respectively, with 11 bases between them. The germline V gene has CDR1 GTSNPN and CDR2 SVGIG (reference sequence). The length of the CDR3 is 14 residues.

This sequence joins TRBV2 and TRBJ1-6; D may be TRBD1 (6 bases). V gave up 3 bases and J gave up 8 bases, with 17 bases separating them. The CDR3 length is 16 residues. The germline CDR1 and CDR2 sequences are SNHLY and FYNNEI. CDR3 protein: CASSDLGQMRYSPLHF. The CDR3 DNA reads as TGTGCCAGCAGTGATTTAGGACAGATGAGATATTCACCCCTCCACTTT.

The V gene is TRBV6-1, the J gene TRBJ2-6; 7 bases map to TRBD1. V lost 3 bases, J lost 0 bases, and 2 bases stayed unmatched. Germline CDR1 is MNHNS and CDR2 is SASEGT. The CDR3 has 16 residues. CDR3 sequence reads: CASSDGTVSGANVLTF. Written as DNA, the CDR3 is TGTGCCAGCAGTGATGGGACAGTCTCTGGGGCCAACGTCCTGACTTTC.

The chain recombines TRBV4-2 with TRBJ1-1, with 7 positions matching TRBD1. The junction had 2 bases not matched to a gene; V was cut back by 0 bases and J by 1 base. This CDR3 is built from 15 residues. The V gene's germline CDR1 is LGHNA and CDR2 YNFKEQ. CDR3 nucleotides: TGTGCCAGCAGCCAAGAGGGACAGACGAACACTGAAGCTTTCTTT. Protein: CASSQEGQTNTEAFF.

This clone was detected only once. As DNA, the CDR3 is TGTGCCAGCAGCCCCGGAAGCGGGGGGTCCCAAGAGACCCAGTACTTC. It codes for CASSPGSGGSQETQYF. The rearrangement joins TRBV11-3 to TRBJ2-5; 9 bases line up with TRBD2. The CDR3 extends over 16 amino acids. V dropped 5 bases and J dropped 1; count of bases not matched to a gene: 8. The germline CDR1 and CDR2 sequences are SGHNT and YENEEA. Variable domain in full (rest from reference TRBV11-3 and TRBJ2-5): EAGVVQSPRYKIIEKKQPVAFWCNPISGHNTLYWYLQNLGQGPELLIRYENEEAVDDSQLPKDRFSAERLKGVDSTLKIQPAELGDSAVYLCASSPGSGGSQETQYFGPGTRLLVL.

The chain links TRBV6-5 to TRBJ2-7, with TRBD1 identical over 7 bases. The CDR3 has 12 amino acids. CDR1 MNHEY and CDR2 SVGAGI come from the germline V gene. The junction had 1 base not matched to a gene; V was cut back by 6 bases and J by 2 bases. CDR3 region: CASRGQTYEQYV. The CDR3 nucleotides are TGTGCCAGCAGGGGACAGACCTACGAGCAGTACGTC.

This clone was found a few times. For the CDR3, the DNA is TGTGCCAGCAGCCAAGTCCGAGCGAGCTCCTACGAGCAGTACTTC. Translating it yields CASSQVRASSYEQYF. V and J are TRBV4-2 and TRBJ2-7; D unclear. The germline V and J ends were trimmed by 1 base and 0 bases, with 10 bases remaining between them. Per germline, CDR1 LGHNA and CDR2 YNFKEQ. This CDR3 is 15 amino acids long.

This rearrangement joins TRBV4-2 to TRBJ1-3, with 10 bases aligning to TRBD1. Trimming cost V 5 bases and J 3 bases; bases outside gene matches: 7. CDR1 is LGHNA and CDR2 is YNFKEQ in the germline V gene. This CDR3 is 16 amino acids long. The CDR3 DNA follows: TGTGCCAGCAGCACCCGGACAGGGGGAATTGGAAACACCATATATTTT. Translated: CASSTRTGGIGNTIYF.

This chain joins TRBV19 and TRBJ2-2; a weak D match, TRBD2 (5 bases). The CDR3 covers 16 residues. CDR1 and CDR2 from the germline V gene are LNHDA and SQIVND (reference sequence). The V end was cut by 5 bases, the J end by 0 bases, with 13 bases between. The CDR3 DNA reads TGTGCCAGTAGTCCACCGACGGGATCGAACACCGGGGAGCTGTTTTTT. Its protein product is CASSPPTGSNTGELFF.

This clone was seen a few times. The rearrangement uses TRBV2 and TRBJ1-5; D is unresolved. The CDR3 totals 13 residues. Trimming took off 2 bases at V and 2 bases at J, with 4 bases between the two ends. Germline-derived CDR1 and CDR2 are SNHLY and FYNNEI. The CDR3 loop reads CASSEQGNQPQHF. The CDR3 DNA is TGTGCCAGCAGTGAACAGGGCAATCAGCCCCAGCATTTT.

On this clone: Its ends do not fully match the called genes, so a read error is possible. The chain links TRBV6-1 to TRBJ1-6; 7 bases align to TRBD1. The CDR3 spans 16 residues. Germline CDR1 MNHNS, CDR2 SASEGT. Here the CDR3 DNA reads TGTGCCAGCAGAGAAGCCGGACAGGTCTATAATTCACCCCTCCACTTT. Amino acid sequence: CASREAGQVYNSPLHF.

This chain uses TRBV29-1 with TRBJ2-1; 8 bases are a match to TRBD2. Germline trimming cut 1 base from V and 7 bases from J; bases unmatched to any gene: 6. This CDR3 region has 14 residues. Germline V gene lookup returns CDR1 SQVTM and CDR2 ANQGSEA. The CDR3, as DNA: TGCAGCGTTGAAGGGCTAGCGGGCGGGAATGAGCAGTTCTTC. Its protein is CSVEGLAGGNEQFF.

By share, this clone counts as medium-sized. The chain joins TRBV6-6 to TRBJ1-6; D gene uncertain. The germline V gene has CDR1 MNHNY and CDR2 SVGAGI (reference sequence). Trimming pared 4 bases from V and 4 bases from J, leaving 11 bases between. CDR3 length: 15 residues. The CDR3, as DNA: TGTGCCAGCAGTTCTACAGAACCTTATAATTCACCCCTCCACTTT. Translation gives CASSSTEPYNSPLHF.

V is TRBV29-1 and J is TRBJ1-5; 9 positions agree with TRBD1. The CDR3 extends over 13 amino acids. The ends lost 6 bases at V and 4 bases at J; junction bases unmatched: 4. Germline values: CDR1 SQVTM, CDR2 ANQGSEA. CDR3 nucleotides: TGCAGCGTCGGGACAGGGATTAATCAGCCCCAGCATTTT. This encodes CSVGTGINQPQHF. The entire variable domain, with the rest obtained from reference TRBV29-1 and TRBJ1-5, is as follows: SAVISQKPSRDICQRGTSLTIQCQVDSQVTMMFWYRQQPGQSLTLIATANQGSEATYESGFVIDKFPISRPNLTFSTLTVSNMSPEDSSIYLCSVGTGINQPQHFGDGTRLSIL.

The rearrangement links TRBV28 to TRBJ2-1; TRBD1 aligns across 8 bases. Germline CDR1 and CDR2: MDHEN and SYDVKM. V gave up 6 bases and J gave up 8 bases; unmatched junction bases: 12. This CDR3 is built from 15 residues. CDR3 nucleotide sequence: TGTGCCAGCAGAAGACTGCAGGGGGCGGGCGATGAGCAGTTCTTC. Translated: CASRRLQGAGDEQFF.

Only a few counts were recorded for this clone. V and J are TRBV30 and TRBJ1-4; 12 bases align to TRBD1. The CDR3 runs to 16 residues. Trimming removed 6 bases from V and 5 bases from J; junction bases left unmatched: 10. From germline, CDR1 is GTSNPN and CDR2 SVGIG (reference sequence). This CDR3 reads CACRKRDRGRNEKLFF. The CDR3 region has the DNA TGTGCCTGTAGGAAGAGGGACAGGGGGCGAAATGAAAAACTGTTTTTT.

This rearrangement joins TRBV25-1 to TRBJ1-4; 7 bases map to TRBD1. This CDR3 region has 13 residues. Germline CDR1 is MGHDK and CDR2 is SYGVNS. Losses at the gene ends were 8 bases for V and 8 bases for J; bases not matched to a gene: 8. CDR3 DNA: TGTGCCAGCTCGCGGGACAGTTGGGAAAAACTGTTTTTT. The encoded protein is CASSRDSWEKLFF.

This clone was recorded only once. The chain is built from TRBV7-6 and TRBJ1-1; 10 positions match TRBD1. V lost 5 bases to trimming and J lost 1 base; unmatched junction nucleotides: 7. Germline CDR1 is SGHVS and CDR2 is FNYEAQ. The CDR3 is made up of 16 amino acids. CDR3 DNA: TGTGCCAGCAGCCCTTCGACAGGGGGCTCGAACACTGAAGCTTTCTTT. Its protein product is CASSPSTGGSNTEAFF.

The chain recombines TRBV6-5 with TRBJ2-5; a weak D match, TRBD1 (6 bases). Germline CDR1 is MNHEY and CDR2 is SVGAGI. V was cut by 2 bases and J by 4 bases, with 14 bases left in between. CDR3 size: 15 residues. The CDR3 loop is CASSYTRYRVETQYF. CDR3 in DNA: TGTGCCAGCAGTTACACCCGGTACAGGGTAGAGACCCAGTACTTC.

The rearrangement joins TRBV11-2 to TRBJ1-2; D possibly corresponds to TRBD1 (5 bases). Germline values: CDR1 SGHAT, CDR2 FQNNGV. The CDR3 runs 14 residues. V lost 4 bases, J lost 4 bases, and 13 bases lay in between. CDR3 residues: CASSYAGQVYGYTF. In nucleotides, the CDR3 is TGTGCCAGCAGCTACGCAGGGCAGGTCTATGGCTACACCTTC.

The chain uses TRBV19 and TRBJ1-2, with TRBD1 matching 8 bases. Germline-derived CDR1 and CDR2 are LNHDA and SQIVND (reference sequence). This CDR3 contains 14 residues. With V trimmed by 5 bases and J by 3 bases, 5 bases remained unmatched. The CDR3 DNA reads as TGTGCCAGTAGTCCTGGACAGGGAGACTATGGCTACACCTTC. Protein sequence: CASSPGQGDYGYTF.

The V and J genes are TRBV9 and TRBJ2-1; TRBD2 agrees at 7 bases. V trimming: 3 bases; J trimming: 9 bases; junction bases outside the gene matches: 9. Germline V CDR1 and CDR2: SGDLS, YYNGEE. There are 14 residues in the CDR3. CDR3 in amino acids: CASSALSGTGEQFF. The CDR3, as DNA: TGTGCCAGCAGCGCCCTAAGCGGGACGGGTGAGCAGTTCTTC.

The chain links TRBV19 to TRBJ1-1; the match to TRBD1 covers 12 bases. With 8 bases clipped from V and 5 bases from J, the junction kept 6 bases outside the gene matches. CDR1 LNHDA and CDR2 SQIVND come from the germline V gene (reference sequence). The CDR3 has 14 residues. The CDR3, as DNA: TGTGCCAGTCCGGGACAGGGGGCTTGGACTGAAGCTTTCTTT. This gives the protein CASPGQGAWTEAFF.

The V and J genes are TRBV25-1 and TRBJ2-3; TRBD2 aligns across 7 bases. The V gene's germline CDR1 is MGHDK and CDR2 SYGVNS. The CDR3 spans 16 residues. V trimming: 2 bases; J trimming: 2 bases; junction bases outside the gene matches: 7. Written as DNA, the CDR3 is TGTGCCAGCAGTGAAGGGGCGGGGGAAGTCACAGATACGCAGTATTTT. Its protein is CASSEGAGEVTDTQYF.